What follows is one T cell receptor (beta chain) and its context. Other DNA sequences in this specimen translate into the identical CDR3. CDR1 is SEHNR, CDR2 FQNEAQ, per germline (reference sequence). V lost 4 bases, J lost 3 bases, and 5 bases lay in between. The CDR3 contains 12 residues. The data are from a study of blood T cell repertoires in COVID-19. Turning to the study itself: Sources were T cells, B-cell-depleted T cells, or PBMCs; the material itself was cDNA or gDNA.

Here immunoSEQ multiplex PCR was the method, and the copy in TCRdb shows in-frame clones only, minus some. The repertoire holds some 290,000 clones, with about nine tenths as singletons. The receptor was isolated from a woman in her 30s with COVID-19, enrolled during active disease. Sequenced material: peripheral blood. The chain has TRBV7-9 and TRBJ2-3; D gene ambiguous. The CDR3 nucleotides read TGTGCCAGCAGCTCCAGTACAGATACGCAGTATTTT. Its translation: CASSSSTDTQYF. Looking up the rest from reference TRBV7-9 and TRBJ2-3 gives the full variable domain: DTGVSQNPRHKITKRGQNVTFRCDPISEHNRLYWYRQTLGQGPEFLTYFQNEAQLEKSRLLSDRFSAERPKGSFSTLEIQRTEQGDSAMYLCASSSSTDTQYFGPGTRLTVL.